Shown below are 22 T cell receptor beta chains from a single sample sequenced in a study of T cell responses to AZD1222 COVID-19 vaccine. Some clones are missing from TCRdb's copy, which holds only in-frame ones; the method was immunoSEQ multiplex PCR. The sample has roughly 100,000 clones, 89% seen once. The source material was peripheral blood, sampled on day 0 of AZD1222 vaccination. The receptors derive from an adult in good health.

The V and J genes are TRBV6-5 and TRBJ2-7; D not certain. Trimming cost V 8 bases and J 5 bases, with 13 bases left between them. The CDR3 contains 12 residues. Germline CDR1 MNHEY, CDR2 SVGAGI. The CDR3 DNA follows: TGTGCCAGCGGTCCTGACCAGCACGAGCAGTACTTC. It is translated as CASGPDQHEQYF.

This clone has more than one count but fewer than ten. V usage is TRBV21-1 and J usage is TRBJ2-1. TRBV21-1 is a pseudogene locus. The CDR3 extends over 15 amino acids. This chain's CDR3 is CASSPPGPRTYEQFF. The CDR3 DNA reads TGTGCCAGCAGCCCGCCCGGGCCACGCACGTATGAGCAGTTCTTC.

The chain has TRBV11-2 and TRBJ1-5; the D is unclear. Germline CDR1 is SGHAT and CDR2 is FQNNGV. Trimming shortened V by 0 bases and J by 6 bases, and 6 bases separated the two germline ends. There are 13 residues in the CDR3. The CDR3 nucleotides are TGTGCCAGCAGCTTAGAGAGTCGTCAGCCCCAGCATTTT. Residues: CASSLESRQPQHF. Variable domain in full (rest from reference TRBV11-2 and TRBJ1-5): EAGVAQSPRYKIIEKRQSVAFWCNPISGHATLYWYQQILGQGPKLLIQFQNNGVVDDSQLPKDRFSAERLKGVDSTLKIQPAKLEDSAVYLCASSLESRQPQHFGDGTRLSIL.

V gene TRBV3-1 (or the pseudogene TRBV3-2) combines with J gene TRBJ2-7, with a tentative D call TRBD1 (6 bases). This CDR3 is built from 16 residues. Germline assignment: CDR1 LGHDT and CDR2 YNNKEL (reference sequence). With 4 bases removed from V and 3 bases from J, the gap between germline ends came to 19 bases. CDR3 loop: CASSPGTGLEFYEQYF. The CDR3 DNA reads TGTGCCAGCAGCCCCGGTACAGGGTTAGAATTCTACGAGCAGTACTTC.

The chain uses TRBV30 and TRBJ2-7; D remains ambiguous. There are 11 residues in the CDR3. Per the germline V gene, CDR1 is GTSNPN and CDR2 is SVGIG (reference sequence). V lost 0 bases, J lost 4 bases, and 4 bases lay in between. The CDR3 DNA is TGTGCCTGGAGTGTACTTTACGAGCAGTACTTC. This gives the protein CAWSVLYEQYF.

The J gene is TRBJ2-2, the V gene TRBV6-1, with D maybe TRBD2 (5 bases). Trimming shortened V by 2 bases and J by 7 bases, and 14 bases separated the two germline ends. This CDR3 is built from 15 residues. CDR1 and CDR2 (germline): MNHNS, SASEGT. CDR3: CASSESWGVNGELFF. The DNA of the CDR3 is TGTGCCAGCAGTGAATCGTGGGGAGTGAACGGGGAGCTGTTTTTT.

A few counts support this clone. The V call is TRBV11-2, the J call TRBJ1-4, with 9 bases matching TRBD1. Looked up from germline, CDR1 is SGHAT and CDR2 is FQNNGV. Unmatched junction bases numbered 12, after V lost 0 bases and J lost 10 bases. The CDR3 is made up of 17 amino acids. CDR3 amino acids: CASSLEGTGGRRGKLFF. The CDR3 DNA reads as TGTGCCAGCAGCTTAGAGGGCACAGGGGGCCGTAGGGGAAAACTGTTTTTT.

This clone has a handful of counts. The genes are TRBV2 and TRBJ2-2, with D perhaps being TRBD1 or TRBD2 (5 bases each). Trimming took 5 bases from V and 0 from J, leaving 16 bases between them. Germline V gene data show CDR1 as SNHLY and CDR2 as FYNNEI. The CDR3 spans 17 residues. CDR3: CASSFGRGPSNTGELFF. Here the CDR3 DNA reads TGTGCCAGCAGTTTTGGACGGGGACCTTCGAACACCGGGGAGCTGTTTTTT.

This clone was picked up a small number of times. The genes are TRBV2 and TRBJ2-1, with 7 nucleotides matching TRBD1. Germline V gene sequence: CDR1 SNHLY, CDR2 FYNNEI. V was pared by 4 bases and J by 4 bases, with 10 bases of the junction left unmatched. The CDR3 consists of 16 residues. The CDR3 nucleotides are TGTGCCAGCAGTGGGGACAGACCCAACAAGTACAATGAGCAGTTCTTC. Its translation is CASSGDRPNKYNEQFF. The entire variable domain, with the rest obtained from reference TRBV2 and TRBJ2-1, is as follows: EPEVTQTPSHQVTQMGQEVILRCVPISNHLYFYWYRQILGQKVEFLVSFYNNEISEKSEIFDDQFSVERPDGSNFTLKIRSTKLEDSAMYFCASSGDRPNKYNEQFFGPGTRLTVL.

The chain combines TRBV18 with TRBJ2-7; no reliable D call. The length of the CDR3 is 17 residues. CDR1 is KGHSH and CDR2 is LQKENI in the germline V gene. V lost 3 bases and J 3 bases, leaving 21 bases between the germline ends. CDR3 sequence reads: CASSPSSGQDRFYEQYF. The DNA for the CDR3 is TGTGCCAGCTCACCTTCATCGGGTCAGGACCGATTCTACGAGCAGTACTTC.

The chain couples TRBV12-5 to TRBJ1-1, with D hard to call. V shed 1 base and J shed 5 bases, with 11 bases lying between them. This CDR3 contains 14 residues. The germline V gene has CDR1 LGHNT and CDR2 FRNRAP. CDR3 sequence (DNA): TGTGCTAGTGGTTTGGAACCCGACTCAACTGAAGCTTTCTTT. Protein: CASGLEPDSTEAFF.

The chain recombines TRBV4-1 with TRBJ1-4; D not resolved. This CDR3 is built from 16 residues. Germline CDR1 is MGHRA and CDR2 is YSYEKL. With 0 bases removed from V and 7 bases from J, the gap between germline ends came to 15 bases. The CDR3 DNA sequence: TGCGCCAGCAGCCAAGACGGCCGGGGTGTTATTGAAAAACTGTTTTTT. Encoded protein: CASSQDGRGVIEKLFF.

This clone was picked up one time. V is TRBV19 and J is TRBJ1-3, with D hard to call. In germline, CDR1 is LNHDA, CDR2 SQIVND (reference sequence). The CDR3 runs to 12 residues. V lost 10 bases and J lost 4, with 11 bases in between. CDR3 residues: CATSMIGNTIYF. The CDR3 bases are TGTGCCACCTCTATGATCGGAAACACCATATATTTT.

This sequence joins TRBV19 and TRBJ2-5; TRBD1 is a possible D gene (5 bases). Between the trimmed V and J ends, which lost 4 bases and 1 base, there was a span of 10 bases. The CDR3 is 14 amino acids. The germline CDR1 and CDR2 sequences are LNHDA and SQIVND (reference sequence). The DNA for the CDR3 is TGTGCCAGTAGTAAGTCCGACAGCCAAGAGACCCAGTACTTC. Residues: CASSKSDSQETQYF.

CDR3 DNA: TGTGCCAGCAGCCAAGCCGGGTCGTGGGTCGGTGAAAAACTGTTTTTT. Protein sequence: CASSQAGSWVGEKLFF. V and J are TRBV3-1 (or the pseudogene TRBV3-2) and TRBJ1-4; D unclear. Per the germline V gene, CDR1 is LGHDT and CDR2 is YNNKEL (reference sequence). V lost 1 base and J 7 bases, leaving 16 bases between the germline ends. CDR3 length equals 16 residues.

The chain employs TRBV6-2 or TRBV6-3 and TRBJ1-2; D is ambiguous. The germline V gene encodes CDR1 MNHEY and CDR2 SVGEGT. The length of the CDR3 is 11 residues. Trimming cost V 5 bases and J 5 bases, with 6 bases left between them. CDR3 amino acids: CASSANYGYTF. The CDR3 DNA sequence: TGTGCCAGCAGTGCGAATTATGGCTACACCTTC.

The chain combines TRBV21-1 with TRBJ1-1; TRBD1 reflects the table's D call only, with no check against the DNA. TRBV21-1 is designated a pseudogene. CDR3 length equals 19 residues. In nucleotides, the CDR3 is TGTGCCAGCAGCAAAGTTCCTGACAGGGTGAACGGCATGAACACTGAAGCTTTCTTT. Amino acid sequence: CASSKVPDRVNGMNTEAFF.

The chain is built from TRBV5-6 and TRBJ1-1; D not resolved. Germline CDR1 is SGHDT and CDR2 is YYEEEE. Trimming pared 3 bases from V and 0 bases from J, leaving 12 bases between. The CDR3 contains 15 residues. CDR3 loop: CASSWGLEVNTEAFF. DNA for the CDR3: TGTGCCAGCAGCTGGGGATTAGAGGTGAACACTGAAGCTTTCTTT.

The chain couples TRBV5-6 to TRBJ1-1, with D maybe TRBD1 (6 bases). V was trimmed by 0 bases and J by 5 bases, leaving 17 bases between them. The CDR3 is made up of 16 amino acids. Germline V lookup: CDR1 SGHDT, CDR2 YYEEEE. The CDR3 nucleotides read TGTGCCAGCAGCTTGGTCGGTACAGGGTATTATACTGAAGCTTTCTTT. Translating gives CASSLVGTGYYTEAFF.

The V gene is TRBV6-1, the J gene TRBJ1-1; weak D call: TRBD1 (5 bases). With 3 bases removed from V and 5 bases from J, the gap between germline ends came to 13 bases. The CDR3 totals 14 residues. Per germline, CDR1 MNHNS and CDR2 SASEGT. The CDR3 here is CASSDIMRGTEAFF. The CDR3 region has the DNA TGTGCCAGCAGTGACATAATGAGGGGAACTGAAGCTTTCTTT.

CDR3 bases: TGCAGTCACGACGGGGAAGCTTTCTTT. Its translation: CSHDGEAFF. The V gene is TRBV20-1, the J gene TRBJ1-1; D is uncertain. Germline V CDR1 and CDR2: DFQATT, SNEGSKA (reference sequence). V lost 8 bases, J lost 8 bases, and 9 bases lay in between. CDR3 length: 9 amino acids.

This sequence joins TRBV19 and TRBJ1-1; D is unresolved. The germline CDR1 and CDR2 sequences are LNHDA and SQIVND (reference sequence). This CDR3 has 15 amino acids. The V gene lost 0 bases and the J gene lost 5 bases, with 13 bases spanning the gap. The CDR3 reads CASSIDRGAPTEAFF. The CDR3 bases are TGTGCCAGTAGTATAGATCGCGGAGCACCTACTGAAGCTTTCTTT.